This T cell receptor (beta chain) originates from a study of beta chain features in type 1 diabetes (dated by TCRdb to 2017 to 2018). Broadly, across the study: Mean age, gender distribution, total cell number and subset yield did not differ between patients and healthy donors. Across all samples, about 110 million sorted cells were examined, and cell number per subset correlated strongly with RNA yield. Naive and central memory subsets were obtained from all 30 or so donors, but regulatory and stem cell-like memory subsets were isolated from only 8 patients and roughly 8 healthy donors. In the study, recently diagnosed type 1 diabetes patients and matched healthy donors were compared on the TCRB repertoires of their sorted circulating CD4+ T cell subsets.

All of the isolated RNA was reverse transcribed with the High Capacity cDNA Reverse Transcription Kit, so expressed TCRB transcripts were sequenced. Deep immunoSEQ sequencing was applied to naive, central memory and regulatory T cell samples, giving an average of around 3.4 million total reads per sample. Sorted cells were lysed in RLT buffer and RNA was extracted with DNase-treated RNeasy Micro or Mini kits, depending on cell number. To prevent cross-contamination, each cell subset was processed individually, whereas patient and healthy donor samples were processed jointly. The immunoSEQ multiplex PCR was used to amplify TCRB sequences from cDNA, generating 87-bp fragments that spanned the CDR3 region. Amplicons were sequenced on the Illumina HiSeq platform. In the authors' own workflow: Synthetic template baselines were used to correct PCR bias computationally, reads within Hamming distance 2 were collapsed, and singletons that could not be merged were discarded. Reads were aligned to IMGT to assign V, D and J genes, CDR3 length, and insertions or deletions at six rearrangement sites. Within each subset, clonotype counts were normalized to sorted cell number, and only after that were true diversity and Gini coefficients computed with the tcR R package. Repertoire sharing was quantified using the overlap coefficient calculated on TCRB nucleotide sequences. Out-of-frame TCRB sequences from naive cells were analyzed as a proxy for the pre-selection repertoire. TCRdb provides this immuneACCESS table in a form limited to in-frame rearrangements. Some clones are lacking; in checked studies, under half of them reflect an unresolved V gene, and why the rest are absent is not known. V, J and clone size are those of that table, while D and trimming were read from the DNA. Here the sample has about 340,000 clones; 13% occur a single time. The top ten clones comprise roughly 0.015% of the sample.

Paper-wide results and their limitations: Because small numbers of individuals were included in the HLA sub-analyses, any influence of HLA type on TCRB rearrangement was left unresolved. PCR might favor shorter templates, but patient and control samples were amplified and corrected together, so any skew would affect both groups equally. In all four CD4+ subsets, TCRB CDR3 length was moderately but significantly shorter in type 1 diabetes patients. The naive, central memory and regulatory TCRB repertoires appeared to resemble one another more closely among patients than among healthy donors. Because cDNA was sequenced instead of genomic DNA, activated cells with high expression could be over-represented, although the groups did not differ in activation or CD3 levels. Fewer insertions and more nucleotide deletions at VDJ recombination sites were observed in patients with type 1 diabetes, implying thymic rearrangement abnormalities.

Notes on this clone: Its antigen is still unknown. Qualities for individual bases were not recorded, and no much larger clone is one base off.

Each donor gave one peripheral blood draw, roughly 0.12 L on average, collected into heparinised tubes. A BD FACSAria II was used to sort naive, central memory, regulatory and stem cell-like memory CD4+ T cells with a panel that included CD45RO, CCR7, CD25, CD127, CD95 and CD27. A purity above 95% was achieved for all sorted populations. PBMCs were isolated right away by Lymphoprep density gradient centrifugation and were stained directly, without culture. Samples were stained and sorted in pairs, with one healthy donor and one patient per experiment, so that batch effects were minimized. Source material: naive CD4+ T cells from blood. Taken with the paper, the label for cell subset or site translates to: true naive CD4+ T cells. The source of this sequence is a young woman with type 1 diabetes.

The CDR3 reads CATLDRGRAEPFF. The DNA sequence is TGTGCCACCTTGGACAGGGGGCGAGCGGAGCCTTTCTTT. The chain uses TRBV6-5 and TRBJ1-1; 11 central bases correspond to TRBD1. The junction shows trimming of 10 bases on V and 12 bases on J, and the gene matches do not reach 13 bases of it. The CDR3 holds 13 amino acids from the cysteine to the phenylalanine. Solely the CDR3 DNA is kept, with 39 bases framed from the first base. Via the germline V gene, CDR1 is MNHEY and CDR2 SVGAGI.